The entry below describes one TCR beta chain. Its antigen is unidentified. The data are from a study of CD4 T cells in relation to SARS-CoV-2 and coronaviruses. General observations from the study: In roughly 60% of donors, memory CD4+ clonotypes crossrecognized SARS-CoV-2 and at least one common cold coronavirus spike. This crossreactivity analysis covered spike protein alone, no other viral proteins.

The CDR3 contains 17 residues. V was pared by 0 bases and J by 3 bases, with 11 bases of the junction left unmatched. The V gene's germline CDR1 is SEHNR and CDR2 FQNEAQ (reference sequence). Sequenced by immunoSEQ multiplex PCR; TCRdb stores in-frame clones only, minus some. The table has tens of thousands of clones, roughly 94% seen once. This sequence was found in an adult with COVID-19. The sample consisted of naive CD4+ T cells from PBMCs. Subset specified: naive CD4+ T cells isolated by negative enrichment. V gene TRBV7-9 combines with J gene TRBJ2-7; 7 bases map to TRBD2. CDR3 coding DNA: TGTGCCAGCAGCTTAGCCGCAGGACTAGTGAGTAGCTACGAGCAGTACTTC. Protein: CASSLAAGLVSSYEQYF.